These T cell receptor beta chains were read from a single sample in a study of blood T cell repertoires in COVID-19. Repertoires were generated with immunoSEQ multiplex PCR, while TCRdb's copy carries only in-frame clones and drops some. The table has 300,000 to 400,000 clones, about nine tenths seen once. Sample: peripheral blood. The receptors originated from a man aged 25 to 45 with COVID-19, enrolled during active disease. The CDR3 runs from the conserved cysteine through the conserved F or W. D genes are given only for firm matches. A row's size may be missing; if present it is once, few, many or a size class.

clone size: once
J gene: TRBJ2-7
D gene: NA
V gene: TRBV19
CDR3 protein: CATQDRGGTYEQYF
CDR3 DNA: TGTGCCACTCAAGACAGAGGTGGAACCTACGAGCAGTACTTC

clone size: NA
J gene: TRBJ2-2
D gene: TRBD1
V gene: TRBV19
CDR3 protein: CASSYPSGQQNTGELFF
CDR3 DNA: TGTGCCAGTAGCTACCCCTCGGGACAGCAAAACACCGGGGAGCTGTTTTTT

clone size: NA
J gene: TRBJ2-3
D gene: TRBD2
V gene: TRBV7-2
CDR3 protein: CASSLERGVITDTQYF
CDR3 DNA: TGTGCCAGCAGCTTGGAGCGGGGGGTCATCACAGATACGCAGTATTTT

clone size: few
J gene: TRBJ2-1
D gene: TRBD2
V gene: TRBV6-4
CDR3 protein: CASSLTSGGNNEQFF
CDR3 DNA: TGTGCCAGCAGTCTTACTAGCGGGGGGAACAATGAGCAGTTCTTC

clone size: NA
J gene: TRBJ2-7
D gene: NA
V gene: TRBV4-2
CDR3 protein: CASTVEAGSTYEQYF
CDR3 DNA: TGTGCCAGCACCGTAGAGGCGGGTTCAACCTACGAGCAGTACTTC

clone size: NA
J gene: TRBJ2-5
D gene: TRBD1
V gene: TRBV5-4
CDR3 protein: CASSTWDSKETQYF
CDR3 DNA: TGTGCCAGCAGCACCTGGGACAGCAAAGAGACCCAGTACTTC

clone size: NA
J gene: TRBJ1-1
D gene: NA
V gene: TRBV28
CDR3 protein: CASSLPGFMNTEAFF
CDR3 DNA: TGTGCCAGCAGCCTACCGGGGTTCATGAACACTGAAGCTTTCTTT

clone size: NA
J gene: TRBJ2-7
D gene: NA
V gene: TRBV7-2
CDR3 protein: CASSLEANRYEQYF
CDR3 DNA: TGTGCCAGCAGCTTAGAAGCGAATCGGTACGAGCAGTACTTC

clone size: once
J gene: TRBJ2-7
D gene: NA
V gene: TRBV6-2/TRBV6-3
CDR3 protein: CASSTPYRVPSYEQYF
CDR3 DNA: TGTGCCAGCAGTACCCCCTACAGGGTTCCATCTTACGAGCAGTACTTC

clone size: NA
J gene: TRBJ2-1
D gene: NA
V gene: TRBV30
CDR3 protein: CAVGGNEQFF
CDR3 DNA: TGTGCGGTAGGGGGCAATGAGCAGTTCTTC

clone size: NA
J gene: TRBJ2-1
D gene: TRBD2
V gene: TRBV29-1
CDR3 protein: CSVDGLAGVGEQFF
CDR3 DNA: TGCAGCGTTGATGGACTAGCGGGAGTAGGGGAGCAGTTCTTC

clone size: NA
J gene: TRBJ2-1
D gene: NA
V gene: TRBV7-3
CDR3 protein: CASSLMFSSSYNEQFF
CDR3 DNA: TGTGCCAGCAGCTTAATGTTTAGTAGCTCCTACAATGAGCAGTTCTTC

clone size: NA
J gene: TRBJ2-7
D gene: TRBD1
V gene: TRBV7-2
CDR3 protein: CASSRDRVREQYF
CDR3 DNA: TGTGCCAGCAGCCGGGACAGGGTCAGGGAGCAGTACTTC

clone size: NA
J gene: TRBJ2-5
D gene: TRBD2
V gene: TRBV11-2
CDR3 protein: CASSLGSSSGIQETQYF
CDR3 DNA: TGTGCCAGCAGCTTAGGGTCGTCTAGCGGGATTCAAGAGACCCAGTACTTC

clone size: NA
J gene: TRBJ1-4
D gene: TRBD1
V gene: TRBV5-6
CDR3 protein: CASSPRDRGGSEKLFF
CDR3 DNA: TGTGCCAGCAGCCCCCGGGACAGGGGAGGTTCTGAAAAACTGTTTTTT

clone size: NA
J gene: TRBJ1-4
D gene: NA
V gene: TRBV18
CDR3 protein: CASSLDRIPNEKLFF
CDR3 DNA: TGTGCCAGCTCACTAGACAGGATTCCTAATGAAAAACTGTTTTTT

clone size: NA
J gene: TRBJ2-7
D gene: NA
V gene: TRBV11-3
CDR3 protein: CASSFVLELYEQYF
CDR3 DNA: TGTGCCAGCAGCTTTGTTCTGGAGCTCTACGAGCAGTACTTC

clone size: NA
J gene: TRBJ2-7
D gene: TRBD1
V gene: TRBV5-4
CDR3 protein: CASSITGAGDEQYF
CDR3 DNA: TGTGCCAGCAGTATAACAGGGGCAGGCGACGAGCAGTACTTC

clone size: NA
J gene: TRBJ1-2
D gene: NA
V gene: TRBV5-5
CDR3 protein: CASSLEVRGVSGYTF
CDR3 DNA: TGTGCCAGCAGCTTGGAGGTCCGCGGCGTTTCCGGCTACACCTTC

clone size: NA
J gene: TRBJ1-2
D gene: TRBD1
V gene: TRBV13
CDR3 protein: CASSLEQGADGYTF
CDR3 DNA: TGTGCCAGCAGCTTAGAACAGGGGGCCGATGGCTACACCTTC

clone size: NA
J gene: TRBJ2-2
D gene: TRBD1
V gene: TRBV20-1
CDR3 protein: CSATDRGQAGELFF
CDR3 DNA: TGCAGTGCTACTGACAGGGGGCAGGCCGGGGAGCTGTTTTTT

clone size: NA
J gene: TRBJ2-7
D gene: NA
V gene: TRBV5-1
CDR3 protein: CASSLNGEPYEQYF
CDR3 DNA: TGCGCCAGCAGCTTGAACGGGGAACCCTACGAGCAGTACTTC

clone size: NA
J gene: TRBJ2-7
D gene: NA
V gene: TRBV14
CDR3 protein: CASSLGLFYEQYF
CDR3 DNA: TGTGCCAGCAGCCTCGGACTGTTCTACGAGCAGTACTTC

clone size: NA
J gene: TRBJ2-2
D gene: TRBD2
V gene: TRBV5-1
CDR3 protein: CASRRLAGVGTGELFF
CDR3 DNA: TGCGCCAGCAGGAGACTAGCGGGAGTCGGAACCGGGGAGCTGTTTTTT

clone size: NA
J gene: TRBJ1-5
D gene: NA
V gene: TRBV19
CDR3 protein: CASSIPGFNQPQHF
CDR3 DNA: TGTGCCAGTAGTATACCAGGGTTCAATCAGCCCCAGCATTTT

clone size: NA
J gene: TRBJ2-4
D gene: TRBD1
V gene: TRBV27
CDR3 protein: CASSVGQGIAKNIQYF
CDR3 DNA: TGTGCCAGCAGTGTAGGACAGGGGATAGCCAAAAACATTCAGTACTTC

clone size: NA
J gene: TRBJ2-7
D gene: TRBD1
V gene: TRBV6-5
CDR3 protein: CASRSGTERFKEQYF
CDR3 DNA: TGTGCCAGCAGATCCGGGACAGAACGATTCAAAGAGCAGTACTTC

clone size: NA
J gene: TRBJ2-2
D gene: TRBD1
V gene: TRBV10-3
CDR3 protein: CAIKSQGAGELFF
CDR3 DNA: TGTGCCATCAAATCTCAGGGGGCCGGGGAGCTGTTTTTT

clone size: NA
J gene: TRBJ1-5
D gene: NA
V gene: TRBV4-1
CDR3 protein: CASSQGRVGQPQHF
CDR3 DNA: TGCGCCAGCAGCCAAGGCAGGGTAGGTCAGCCCCAGCATTTT

clone size: many
J gene: TRBJ1-1
D gene: NA
V gene: TRBV11-2
CDR3 protein: CASSLRGTEAFF
CDR3 DNA: TGTGCCAGCAGCTTAAGGGGAACTGAAGCTTTCTTT

clone size: NA
J gene: TRBJ1-2
D gene: NA
V gene: TRBV29-1
CDR3 protein: CSVGTLGVLGGYTF
CDR3 DNA: TGCAGCGTTGGAACCCTAGGGGTTTTAGGTGGCTACACCTTC

clone size: NA
J gene: TRBJ1-5
D gene: NA
V gene: TRBV28
CDR3 protein: CASQEGNQPQHF
CDR3 DNA: TGTGCCAGCCAGGAGGGGAATCAGCCCCAGCATTTT

clone size: NA
J gene: TRBJ1-1
D gene: TRBD1
V gene: TRBV6-5
CDR3 protein: CASQDRGLTEAFF
CDR3 DNA: TGTGCCAGCCAAGACAGGGGGCTTACTGAAGCTTTCTTT

clone size: NA
J gene: TRBJ2-2
D gene: NA
V gene: TRBV5-1
CDR3 protein: CASSWQGPTGELFF
CDR3 DNA: TGCGCCAGCAGCTGGCAGGGCCCCACCGGGGAGCTGTTTTTT

clone size: NA
J gene: TRBJ2-1
D gene: NA
V gene: TRBV28
CDR3 protein: CASSFGGTASQNEQFF
CDR3 DNA: TGTGCCAGCAGTTTCGGCGGGACAGCTTCACAAAATGAGCAGTTCTTC

clone size: NA
J gene: TRBJ2-7
D gene: NA
V gene: TRBV6-5
CDR3 protein: CASSYSLGQTYEQYF
CDR3 DNA: TGTGCCAGCAGTTACTCGTTGGGGCAGACCTACGAGCAGTACTTC

clone size: NA
J gene: TRBJ2-1
D gene: TRBD2
V gene: TRBV27
CDR3 protein: CASRTSSGSPYNEQFF
CDR3 DNA: TGTGCCAGCAGAACCTCTAGCGGGAGCCCCTACAATGAGCAGTTCTTC

clone size: NA
J gene: TRBJ1-1
D gene: NA
V gene: TRBV27
CDR3 protein: CASSPPGRTEAFF
CDR3 DNA: TGTGCCAGCAGCCCTCCGGGGAGGACTGAAGCTTTCTTT

clone size: NA
J gene: TRBJ2-2
D gene: TRBD2
V gene: TRBV28
CDR3 protein: CASSPHPAGGPGELFF
CDR3 DNA: TGTGCCAGCAGTCCTCACCCAGCGGGAGGTCCCGGGGAGCTGTTTTTT

clone size: NA
J gene: TRBJ2-4
D gene: NA
V gene: TRBV29-1
CDR3 protein: CTLGFWAVENIQYF
CDR3 DNA: TGCACCCTCGGATTTTGGGCAGTAGAGAACATTCAGTACTTC

clone size: NA
J gene: TRBJ1-2
D gene: NA
V gene: TRBV29-1
CDR3 protein: CSVEGGVADAIYGYTF
CDR3 DNA: TGCAGCGTTGAGGGCGGGGTGGCGGATGCGATCTATGGCTACACCTTC

clone size: NA
J gene: TRBJ2-2
D gene: NA
V gene: TRBV6-5
CDR3 protein: CASSYGGADTGELFF
CDR3 DNA: TGTGCCAGCAGTTACGGGGGGGCCGACACCGGGGAGCTGTTTTTT

clone size: NA
J gene: TRBJ2-1
D gene: NA
V gene: TRBV6-6
CDR3 protein: CASSPYQAEHEQFF
CDR3 DNA: TGTGCCAGCAGTCCCTATCAAGCGGAGCACGAGCAGTTCTTC

clone size: few
J gene: TRBJ1-6
D gene: NA
V gene: TRBV7-2
CDR3 protein: CASSLLVLRTDYNSPLHF
CDR3 DNA: TGTGCCAGCAGCCTGCTCGTACTCAGGACAGACTATAATTCACCCCTCCACTTT

clone size: NA
J gene: TRBJ1-6
D gene: NA
V gene: TRBV6-5
CDR3 protein: CASSYGGNNSPLHF
CDR3 DNA: TGTGCCAGCAGTTACGGGGGGAATAATTCACCCCTCCACTTT

clone size: NA
J gene: TRBJ1-5
D gene: NA
V gene: TRBV5-1
CDR3 protein: CASSLGHAGQPQHF
CDR3 DNA: TGCGCCAGCAGCTTGGGGCATGCGGGTCAGCCCCAGCATTTT

clone size: NA
J gene: TRBJ1-4
D gene: TRBD1
V gene: TRBV5-1
CDR3 protein: CASSLSGTGEEKLFF
CDR3 DNA: TGCGCCAGCAGCTTGTCCGGGACAGGGGAGGAAAAACTGTTTTTT

clone size: NA
J gene: TRBJ1-4
D gene: TRBD1
V gene: TRBV27
CDR3 protein: CASRDRVSTNEKLFF
CDR3 DNA: TGTGCCAGCCGGGACAGGGTCTCCACTAATGAAAAACTGTTTTTT

clone size: NA
J gene: TRBJ2-5
D gene: NA
V gene: TRBV4-1
CDR3 protein: CASSQASGSGRAGQETQYF
CDR3 DNA: TGCGCCAGCAGCCAAGCGAGTGGTTCGGGGCGGGCGGGGCAAGAGACCCAGTACTTC

clone size: NA
J gene: TRBJ2-5
D gene: NA
V gene: TRBV29-1
CDR3 protein: CSVEWANQETQYF
CDR3 DNA: TGCAGCGTTGAGTGGGCGAACCAAGAGACCCAGTACTTC

clone size: NA
J gene: TRBJ2-3
D gene: TRBD2
V gene: TRBV7-7
CDR3 protein: CASSREGRTDTQYF
CDR3 DNA: TGTGCCAGCAGCCGGGAGGGTAGGACAGATACGCAGTATTTT

clone size: NA
J gene: TRBJ2-2
D gene: TRBD1
V gene: TRBV12-5
CDR3 protein: CASGFTLRDRDTGELFF
CDR3 DNA: TGTGCTAGTGGTTTCACCCTCCGGGACAGGGACACCGGGGAGCTGTTTTTT

clone size: NA
J gene: TRBJ2-5
D gene: TRBD2
V gene: TRBV3-1/TRBV3-2
CDR3 protein: CASSPSTRLAGVETQYF
CDR3 DNA: TGTGCCAGCAGCCCGTCCACGAGACTAGCGGGAGTAGAGACCCAGTACTTC